This T cell receptor beta chain is from a study of T-cell reconstitution after alpha-beta-depleted transplantation in children. This clonotype has a handful of counts. What it recognizes is unknown. The CDR3 has 12 residues. The V end was cut by 2 bases, the J end by 6 bases, with 5 bases between. CDR1 and CDR2 (germline): WSHSY, SAAADI. Study observations and caveats: Reported findings indicate that, about two months after transplant, alpha-beta T cells came from several hundred expanded clones, which were derived from non-depleted graft cells.

The library targeted TCRbeta and was prepared with unique molecular identifiers. TCRdb ran MiXCR on the PCR reads and lists one entry per CDR3 protein. The profile covers 540,000 or so distinct CDR3 sequences, with more than 20% appearing a single time and less than 15% taken by the ten largest. The sequenced sample was PBMCs, mostly from graft donor cells, obtained 360 days after TCRalphabeta/CD19-depleted stem cell transplant. This receptor was obtained from a boy younger than two who had a stem cell transplant for acute myeloid leukemia, so the T cells may come from the graft donor. The chain couples TRBV10-2 to TRBJ2-1; no clear D. The CDR3 sequence is CASSENGNEQFF. The CDR3 DNA reads TGCGCCAGCAGTGAGAACGGCAATGAGCAGTTCTTC.